This T cell receptor beta chain was found in a study of blood T cells in healthy people across ages. The second PCR ran roughly 7 to 11 cycles with a sample-barcoded 5' primer and J-beta primers. MiXCR, run by TCRdb on the 5' RACE reads, gives a single entry per CDR3 protein. Found here are fewer than 1,200,000 distinct CDR3 sequences, roughly 24% of them singletons; the top ten hold around 0.75%. V lost 4 bases to trimming and J lost 6 bases; unmatched junction nucleotides: 5. This CDR3 has 13 amino acids. CDR1 SGHTA and CDR2 FQGNSA come from the germline V gene. A further study also used this sample, focusing on T cells of mothers and their children.

This receptor was identified in a girl aged 2 to 9 in good health. The sample was blood. The V and J genes are TRBV7-2 and TRBJ2-7, with 8 bases identical to TRBD2. For the CDR3, the DNA is TGTGCCAGCAGCTGGACTAGCCTAGGCGAGCAGTACTTC. Its protein product is CASSWTSLGEQYF. Variable domain in full (rest from reference TRBV7-2 and TRBJ2-7): GAGVSQSPSNKVTEKGKDVELRCDPISGHTALYWYRQSLGQGLEFLIYFQGNSAPDKSGLPSDRFSAERTGGSVSTLTIQRTQQEDSAVYLCASSWTSLGEQYFGPGTRLTVT.